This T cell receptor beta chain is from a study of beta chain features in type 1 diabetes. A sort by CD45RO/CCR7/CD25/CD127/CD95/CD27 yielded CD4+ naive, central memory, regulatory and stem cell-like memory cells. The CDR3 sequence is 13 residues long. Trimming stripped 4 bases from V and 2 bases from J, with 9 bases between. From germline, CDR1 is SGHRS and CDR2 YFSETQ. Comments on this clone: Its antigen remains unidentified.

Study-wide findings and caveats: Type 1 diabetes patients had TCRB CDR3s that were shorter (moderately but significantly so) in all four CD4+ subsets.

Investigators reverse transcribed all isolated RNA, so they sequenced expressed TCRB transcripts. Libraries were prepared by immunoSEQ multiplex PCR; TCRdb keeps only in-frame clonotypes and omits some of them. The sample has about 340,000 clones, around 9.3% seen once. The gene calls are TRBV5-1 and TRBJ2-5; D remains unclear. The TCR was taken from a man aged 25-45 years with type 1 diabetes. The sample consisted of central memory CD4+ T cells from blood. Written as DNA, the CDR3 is TGCGCCAGCAGCCGCCAGGAGCAAGAGACCCAGTACTTC. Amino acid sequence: CASSRQEQETQYF.